Listed below are T cell receptor beta chains from one sample, sequenced in a study of cytomegalovirus exposure and HLA in healthy donors. Generated by immunoSEQ multiplex PCR, the TCRdb table keeps only in-frame clones and is missing some. The sample shows under 250,000 clones, 65% to 80% of them seen only once. The sample consisted of PBMCs. These TCRs come from a woman in her twenties or thirties in good health and CMV-seropositive. Both conserved end residues are part of each CDR3. A D gene is named only where the DNA matches it firmly. Clone size is stated in some rows and not others, as once, few, many or a class when expanded.

DNA,CDR3,D,J,V,size
TGTGCCAGCAGTTTGACAGGGTTCGCAACTAATGAAAAACTGTTTTTT,CASSLTGFATNEKLFF,TRBD1,TRBJ1-4,TRBV27,-
TGCGCCAGCAGCCAAGCTGGGAGCCTCTCTGGAAACACCATATATTTT,CASSQAGSLSGNTIYF,-,TRBJ1-3,TRBV4-3,-
TGTGCCAGCAGGGGTTGGGCAGATAATGAAAAACTGTTTTTT,CASRGWADNEKLFF,-,TRBJ1-4,TRBV2,-
TGCGCCAGCAGTGAGTCGGCGGGGGGATACGAGCAGTACTTC,CASSESAGGYEQYF,TRBD2,TRBJ2-7,TRBV10-2,once
TGTGCCAGCAGCTCCCTCCAACGGGAGGGCGGCGGGGAGCTGTTTTTT,CASSSLQREGGGELFF,TRBD2,TRBJ2-2,TRBV5-4,-
TGTGCCAGCTCACCAACACAGCAGTTTATGAACACTGAAGCTTTCTTT,CASSPTQQFMNTEAFF,-,TRBJ1-1,TRBV18,few
TGTGCCAGCAGTGACAGGGCGAGCAATCAGCCCCAGCATTTT,CASSDRASNQPQHF,TRBD1,TRBJ1-5,TRBV6-5,-
TGCGCCAGCAGCCAAGAAACTGGACAGCCTTTCTCCTACGAGCAGTACTTC,CASSQETGQPFSYEQYF,-,TRBJ2-7,TRBV4-1,-
TGTGCCAGCGGGCTAAATAGCAATCAGCCCCAGCATTTT,CASGLNSNQPQHF,-,TRBJ1-5,TRBV9,-
TGTGCCAGCTTGTCTAGAGCGGGATTCTATAATTCACCCCTCCACTTT,CASLSRAGFYNSPLHF,-,TRBJ1-6,TRBV2,once
TGTGCCAGCCAAGCCGGGACAGTGACCGGGGAGCTGTTTTTT,CASQAGTVTGELFF,TRBD1,TRBJ2-2,TRBV6-5,-
TGTGCCAGCAGTTTGGCTCCCCGGGCCTACGAGCAGTACTTC,CASSLAPRAYEQYF,-,TRBJ2-7,TRBV27,-
TGTGCCAGCAGTGGGGACAGGGGGCTTTTCTACGAGCAGTACTTC,CASSGDRGLFYEQYF,TRBD1,TRBJ2-7,TRBV6-1,once
TGTGCCAGCAGCCCAGACAGGGATCAGCCCCAGCATTTT,CASSPDRDQPQHF,TRBD1,TRBJ1-5,TRBV5-4,few
TGTGCCAGCAGCTTAGAGGGGGGGGTGCAGCCCCAGCATTTT,CASSLEGGVQPQHF,-,TRBJ1-5,TRBV7-9,-
TGTGCCAGCAGTAGCCACAGGGGGCTGTGGGATGGCTACACCTTC,CASSSHRGLWDGYTF,TRBD1,TRBJ1-2,TRBV28,-
TGTGCCAGCAGCGACCGGGACAGGGAAGAGACCCAGTACTTC,CASSDRDREETQYF,TRBD1,TRBJ2-5,TRBV7-9,-
TGCGCCAGCAGCCAAGATAGAGGCACTGAAGCTTTCTTT,CASSQDRGTEAFF,-,TRBJ1-1,TRBV4-3,-
TGTGCCAGCAGCTCTCGCGGGGGGAATGGCTACACCTTC,CASSSRGGNGYTF,-,TRBJ1-2,TRBV5-8,-
TGTGCCAGCAGCTTAGGCTGGGGGGTCCAAAACATTCAGTACTTC,CASSLGWGVQNIQYF,-,TRBJ2-4,TRBV7-9,once
TGTGCCAGCAGTTTATTGGGGGGGCGGGCTGAAGCTTTCTTT,CASSLLGGRAEAFF,-,TRBJ1-1,TRBV27,few
TGTGCCAGCAGCTTAGCGTTTATGCGGAACACTGAAGCTTTCTTT,CASSLAFMRNTEAFF,-,TRBJ1-1,TRBV7-8,-
TGCGCCAGCAGCTTGGGACTAGCGAAATCAAATGAGCAGTTCTTC,CASSLGLAKSNEQFF,TRBD2,TRBJ2-1,TRBV5-1,-
TGTGCCAGCAGCGGGTGGGGACAGCTGAGCACCGGGGAGCTGTTTTTT,CASSGWGQLSTGELFF,TRBD1,TRBJ2-2,TRBV7-8,-
TGTGCCAGCAGCTTGGATCCGGGACAGAACGAGCAGTACTTC,CASSLDPGQNEQYF,TRBD1,TRBJ2-7,TRBV7-6,-
TGTGCCAGCAGCGAAGCTAGCGGGAGGGGTAATGAGCAGTTCTTC,CASSEASGRGNEQFF,TRBD2,TRBJ2-1,TRBV9,-
TGTGCCAGCACCCCCGGGACAGGCTGGTACGAGCAGTACTTC,CASTPGTGWYEQYF,TRBD1,TRBJ2-7,TRBV25-1,-
TGTGCCAGCTCACCCGGACAGGGGAGCTCCTACGAGCAGTACTTC,CASSPGQGSSYEQYF,TRBD1,TRBJ2-7,TRBV18,-
TGTGCCAGCAGCGGGCCCGGGGAAAAACTGTTTTTT,CASSGPGEKLFF,-,TRBJ1-4,TRBV9,-
TGTGCCAGCAGCGTAGGTCCCAGATCCTACAATGAGCAGTTCTTC,CASSVGPRSYNEQFF,-,TRBJ2-1,TRBV9,-